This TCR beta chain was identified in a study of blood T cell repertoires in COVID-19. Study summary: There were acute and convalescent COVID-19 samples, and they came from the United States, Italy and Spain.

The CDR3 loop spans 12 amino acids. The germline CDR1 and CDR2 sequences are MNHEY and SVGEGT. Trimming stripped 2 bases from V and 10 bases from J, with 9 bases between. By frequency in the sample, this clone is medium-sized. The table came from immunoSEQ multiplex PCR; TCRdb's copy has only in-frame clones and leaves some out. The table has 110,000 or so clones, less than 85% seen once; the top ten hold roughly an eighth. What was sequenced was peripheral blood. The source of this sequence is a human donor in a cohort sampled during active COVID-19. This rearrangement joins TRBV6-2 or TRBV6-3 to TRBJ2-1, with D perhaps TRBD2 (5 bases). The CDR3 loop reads CASSYEGVEQFF. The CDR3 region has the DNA TGTGCCAGCAGTTACGAGGGTGTAGAGCAGTTCTTC.